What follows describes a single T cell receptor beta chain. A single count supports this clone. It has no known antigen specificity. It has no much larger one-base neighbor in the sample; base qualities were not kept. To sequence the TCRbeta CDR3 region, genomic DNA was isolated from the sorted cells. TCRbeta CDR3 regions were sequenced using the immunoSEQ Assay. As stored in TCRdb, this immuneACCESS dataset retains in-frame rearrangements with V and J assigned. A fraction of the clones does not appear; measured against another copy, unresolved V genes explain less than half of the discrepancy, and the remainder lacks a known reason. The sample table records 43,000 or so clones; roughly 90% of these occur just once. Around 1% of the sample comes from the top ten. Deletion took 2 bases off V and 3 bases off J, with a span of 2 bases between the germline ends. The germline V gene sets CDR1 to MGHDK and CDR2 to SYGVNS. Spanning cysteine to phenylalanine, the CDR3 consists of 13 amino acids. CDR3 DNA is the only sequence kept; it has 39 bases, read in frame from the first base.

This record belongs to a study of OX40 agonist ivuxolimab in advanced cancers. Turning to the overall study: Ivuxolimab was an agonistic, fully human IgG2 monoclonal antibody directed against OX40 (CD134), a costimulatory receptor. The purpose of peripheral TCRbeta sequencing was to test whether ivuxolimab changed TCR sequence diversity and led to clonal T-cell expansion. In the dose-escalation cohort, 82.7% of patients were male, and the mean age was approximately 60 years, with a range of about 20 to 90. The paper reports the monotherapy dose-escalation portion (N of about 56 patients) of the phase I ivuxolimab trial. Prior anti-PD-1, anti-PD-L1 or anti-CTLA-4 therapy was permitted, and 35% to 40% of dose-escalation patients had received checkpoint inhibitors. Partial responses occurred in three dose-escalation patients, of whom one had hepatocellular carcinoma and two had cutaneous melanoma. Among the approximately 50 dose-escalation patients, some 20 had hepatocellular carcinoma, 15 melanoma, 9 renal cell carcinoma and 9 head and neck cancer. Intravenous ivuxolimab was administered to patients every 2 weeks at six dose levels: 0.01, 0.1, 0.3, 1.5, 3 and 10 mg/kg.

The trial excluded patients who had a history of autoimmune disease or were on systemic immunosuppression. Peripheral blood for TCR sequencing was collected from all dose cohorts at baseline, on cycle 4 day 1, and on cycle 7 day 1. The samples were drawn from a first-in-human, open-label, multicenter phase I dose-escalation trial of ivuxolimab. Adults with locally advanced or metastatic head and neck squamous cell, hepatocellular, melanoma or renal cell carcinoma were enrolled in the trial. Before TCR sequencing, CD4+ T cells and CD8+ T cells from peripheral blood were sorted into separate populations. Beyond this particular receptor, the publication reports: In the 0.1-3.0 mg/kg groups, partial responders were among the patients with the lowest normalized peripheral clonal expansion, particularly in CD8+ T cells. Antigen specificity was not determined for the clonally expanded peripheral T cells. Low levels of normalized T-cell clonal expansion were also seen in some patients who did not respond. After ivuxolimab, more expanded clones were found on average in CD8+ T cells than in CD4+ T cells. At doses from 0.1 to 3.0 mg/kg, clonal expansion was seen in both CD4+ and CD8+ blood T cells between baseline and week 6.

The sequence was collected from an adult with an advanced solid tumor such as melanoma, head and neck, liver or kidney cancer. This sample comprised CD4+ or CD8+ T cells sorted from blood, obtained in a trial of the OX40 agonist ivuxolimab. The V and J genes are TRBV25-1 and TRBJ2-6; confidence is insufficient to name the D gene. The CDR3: CASSEVGANVLTF. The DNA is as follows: TGTGCCAGCAGTGAAGTTGGGGCCAACGTCCTGACTTTC.